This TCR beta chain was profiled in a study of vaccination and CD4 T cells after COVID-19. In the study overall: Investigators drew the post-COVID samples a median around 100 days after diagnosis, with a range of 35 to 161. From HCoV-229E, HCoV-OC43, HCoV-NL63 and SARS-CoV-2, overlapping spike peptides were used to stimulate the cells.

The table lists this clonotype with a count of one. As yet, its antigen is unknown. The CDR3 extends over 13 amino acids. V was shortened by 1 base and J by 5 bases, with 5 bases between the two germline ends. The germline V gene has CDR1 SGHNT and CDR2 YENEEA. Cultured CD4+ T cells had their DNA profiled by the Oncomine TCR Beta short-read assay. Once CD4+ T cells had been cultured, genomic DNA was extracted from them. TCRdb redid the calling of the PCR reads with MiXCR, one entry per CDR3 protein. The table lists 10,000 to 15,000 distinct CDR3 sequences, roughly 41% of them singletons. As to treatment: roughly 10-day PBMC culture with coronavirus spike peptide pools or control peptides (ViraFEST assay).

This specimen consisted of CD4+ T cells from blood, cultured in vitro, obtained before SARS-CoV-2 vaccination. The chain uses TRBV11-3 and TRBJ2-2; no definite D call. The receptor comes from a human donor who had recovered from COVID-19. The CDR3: CASSLVQTGELFF. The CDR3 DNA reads TGTGCCAGCAGCTTAGTTCAAACCGGGGAGCTGTTTTTT. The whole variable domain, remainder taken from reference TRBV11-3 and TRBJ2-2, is EAGVVQSPRYKIIEKKQPVAFWCNPISGHNTLYWYLQNLGQGPELLIRYENEEAVDDSQLPKDRFSAERLKGVDSTLKIQPAELGDSAVYLCASSLVQTGELFFGEGSRLTVL.